What follows are 18 T cell receptor beta chains derived from one specimen sequenced in a study of Graves' ophthalmopathy and Graves' hyperthyroidism. Investigators amplified TCR beta CDR3 regions from RNA transcripts. Following a first-round RT-PCR that used HTBI primers, a second-round multiplex PCR was carried out. Each CDR3 protein is one row after TCRdb ran MiXCR on the multiplex PCR reads. The sample has 300,000 to 400,000 distinct CDR3 sequences; roughly 16% are singletons. The sequenced sample was peripheral blood. These receptors were obtained from an adult man with Graves' ophthalmopathy.

This clonotype was picked up many times. J is TRBJ2-7 and V is TRBV9, with no clear D. CDR3 length: 13 residues. The germline CDR1 and CDR2 sequences are SGDLS and YYNGEE. The V gene lost 0 bases and the J gene lost 6 bases, with 10 bases spanning the gap. The DNA of the CDR3 is TGTGCCAGCAGCGTAGCTACCGTGGGCGAGCAGTACTTC. Translated: CASSVATVGEQYF.

A note on this clonotype: A much larger clone sits a single nucleotide away, making a read error possible. J is TRBJ2-7 and V is TRBV20-1; 9 positions agree with TRBD2. The CDR3 sequence is 14 residues long. V shed 5 bases, J shed 5 bases, and the junction held 10 bases outside the gene matches. The germline V gene has CDR1 DFQATT and CDR2 SNEGSKA (reference sequence). The CDR3 DNA is TGCAGTGCTCCCCCGGGACTAGCCATCAACGAGCAGTACTTC. Translating it yields CSAPPGLAINEQYF.

Turning to this clonotype: The junction shows a germline mismatch at one end, possibly a read error. The CDR3 is CATSRGRDIDEQSF. The DNA for the CDR3 is TGTGCCACCAGCAGAGGTCGGGACATTGACGAGCAGTCCTTC. The rearrangement uses TRBV15 and TRBJ2-7, with D maybe TRBD1 (6 bases). The germline CDR1 and CDR2 sequences are LNHNV and YYDKDF (reference sequence). This CDR3 spans 14 amino acids. The full variable domain, completed using reference TRBV15 and TRBJ2-7, is DAMVIQNPRYQVTQFGKPVTLSCSQTLNHNVMYWYQQKSSQAPKLLFHYYDKDFNNEADTPDNFQSRRPNTSFCFLDIRSPGLGDTAMYLCATSRGRDIDEQSFGPGTRLTVT.

This clonotype was counted ten times or more. The chain combines TRBV25-1 with TRBJ1-2; D is uncertain. Trimming removed 6 bases from V and 4 bases from J, with 12 bases in between. Germline V lookup: CDR1 MGHDK, CDR2 SYGVNS. The CDR3 sequence is 13 residues long. The CDR3 DNA reads TGTGCCAGCAGACGCGGGAACGGCTATGGCTACACCTTC. This sequence encodes CASRRGNGYGYTF.

The V gene is TRBV6-1, the J gene TRBJ1-1; 7 bases line up with TRBD1. The CDR3 is 14 amino acids. The V gene's germline CDR1 is MNHNS and CDR2 SASEGT. The V gene end was trimmed by 10 bases and the J gene end by 1 base; junction bases not matched to a gene: 9. This CDR3 is CATNRRQGNTEAFF. DNA of the CDR3: TGTGCCACCAACAGAAGACAGGGGAACACTGAAGCTTTCTTT.

The sample holds many counts of this clonotype. The CDR3 loop reads CASSEQGHGYTF. Written as DNA, the CDR3 is TGTGCCAGCAGTGAGCAGGGCCATGGCTACACCTTC. V usage is TRBV6-1 and J usage is TRBJ1-2; a weak D match, TRBD1 (5 bases). The CDR3 is 12 amino acids. Trimming removed 3 bases at V and 6 bases at J, with 8 bases between. Germline-derived CDR1 and CDR2 are MNHNS and SASEGT.

This clonotype was seen many times. CDR3 in DNA: TGTGCCAGCAGTGAGGGGGTCACGACTGAAGCTTTCTTT. Translation gives CASSEGVTTEAFF. The V and J genes are TRBV6-1 and TRBJ1-1, with D tentatively TRBD1 (5 bases). Per the germline V gene, CDR1 is MNHNS and CDR2 is SASEGT. This CDR3 region has 13 residues. Trimming took off 3 bases at V and 5 bases at J, with 10 bases between the two ends.

This clonotype showed up many times. The genes are TRBV27 and TRBJ1-5, with D hard to call. Germline CDR1 and CDR2: MNHEY and SMNVEV (reference sequence). V shed 5 bases and J shed 1 base, with 12 bases lying between them. The CDR3 totals 15 residues. The DNA for the CDR3 is TGTGCCAGCAGTCTTACGCAGCTGAGCAATCAGCCCCAGCATTTT. Translated, it gives CASSLTQLSNQPQHF.

The V call is TRBV10-3, the J call TRBJ2-1, with D uncertain. The V and J ends lost 8 bases and 6 bases respectively, with 11 bases between them. This CDR3 has 12 residues. Germline CDR1 ENHRY, CDR2 SYGVKD. The CDR3 DNA reads as TGTGCCATCGGCTCCCCTACCAATGAGCAGTTCTTC. This translates into CAIGSPTNEQFF.

In its sample, this clonotype was seen many times. V usage is TRBV4-2 and J usage is TRBJ2-7; 13 bases align to TRBD2. CDR3 length equals 16 residues. V dropped 4 bases and J dropped 9; count of bases not matched to a gene: 12. The germline V gene encodes CDR1 LGHNA and CDR2 YNFKEQ. The CDR3 here is CASSLRLAGGEIRQYF. The DNA for the CDR3 is TGTGCCAGCAGCCTCAGACTAGCGGGGGGAGAAATCCGGCAGTACTTC.

This clonotype was seen repeatedly, ten times or more. In DNA form, the CDR3 reads TGTGCCAGCAGCTCCCGGCCAGGGCGTGAGAACCTCAATCAGCCCCAGCATTTT. Amino acids: CASSSRPGRENLNQPQHF. The chain is built from TRBV2 and TRBJ1-5, with a tentative D call TRBD1 (5 bases). The CDR3 runs to 18 residues. V was clipped by 6 bases and J by 3 bases, with 24 bases between them. CDR1 and CDR2 from the germline V gene are SNHLY and FYNNEI.

This clonotype was counted ten times or more. V is TRBV6-5 and J is TRBJ2-7; 7 bases are a match to TRBD2. The CDR3 is made up of 13 amino acids. The J segment lost 4 bases and the V segment lost 6 bases, leaving 6 bases of the junction unmatched. Germline CDR1 and CDR2: MNHEY and SVGAGI. The CDR3 is CASRPSGTYEQYF. CDR3 nucleotides: TGTGCCAGCAGGCCGAGCGGGACGTACGAGCAGTACTTC.

About this clonotype itself: With a much larger clone just one base away, this may be a read error. V gene TRBV6-1 combines with J gene TRBJ1-5, with D perhaps TRBD1 (6 bases). CDR1 and CDR2 (germline): MNHNS, SASEGT. The CDR3 covers 17 residues. The DNA for the CDR3 is TGTGCCAGCAGCCAGGACAGACAGTTGTATAGCAATGAGCCCCAGCATTTT. The encoded protein is CASSQDRQLYSNEPQHF.

Concerning this clonotype: A read error may account for a junction end that differs from germline. V and J are TRBV20-1 and TRBJ2-7, with 10 bases lining up with TRBD2. This CDR3 has 14 residues. Germline-derived CDR1 and CDR2 are DFQATT and SNEGSKA (reference sequence). The CDR3 protein is CSARAGGPSVKQYF. CDR3 coding DNA: TGCAGTGCCAGAGCGGGAGGGCCTTCCGTGAAGCAGTACTTC.

This clonotype occurred many times. The chain joins TRBV28 to TRBJ1-1; the D gene is possibly TRBD1 (6 bases). V was shortened by 2 bases and J by 1 base, with 14 bases between the two germline ends. The CDR3 totals 16 residues. Germline V lookup: CDR1 MDHEN, CDR2 SYDVKM. The CDR3 sequence: CASSLPPGDSNTEAFF. In nucleotides, the CDR3 is TGTGCCAGCAGTTTACCCCCAGGGGATTCGAACACTGAAGCTTTCTTT.

This clonotype was detected many times. CDR3 nucleotides: TGTGCCAGCAGTTCGACAGGGGGGGCCTACGAGCAGTACTTC. Amino acids: CASSSTGGAYEQYF. The V and J genes are TRBV27 and TRBJ2-7; 9 nucleotides agree with TRBD1. V gave up 4 bases and J gave up 2 bases; unmatched junction bases: 3. CDR1 is MNHEY, CDR2 SMNVEV, per germline (reference sequence). The length of the CDR3 is 14 residues.

This clonotype came up a few times. The rearrangement joins TRBV27 to TRBJ2-7; TRBD2 matches 10 bases. The germline CDR1 and CDR2 sequences are MNHEY and SMNVEV (reference sequence). The CDR3 runs to 14 residues. V dropped 6 bases and J dropped 3; count of bases not matched to a gene: 5. The CDR3 region is CASRPLAGVYEQYF. Written as DNA, the CDR3 is TGTGCCAGCAGACCCCTAGCGGGAGTCTACGAGCAGTACTTC.

This clonotype was counted many times. J is TRBJ2-7 and V is TRBV28; D is ambiguous. Per germline, CDR1 MDHEN and CDR2 SYDVKM. With 8 bases removed from V and 7 bases from J, the gap between germline ends came to 21 bases. This CDR3 spans 14 amino acids. In DNA form, the CDR3 reads TGTGCCAGCGCCCGCATGAACCCCTTTGGAGAGCAGTACTTC. It translates to CASARMNPFGEQYF.